Listed here is a single T cell receptor (beta chain). As yet, its antigen is unknown. The data belong to a study of PD-L1 blockade in urothelial cancer. Study-wide background: The median T cell count in blood samples was roughly 140,000.

The table came from immunoSEQ multiplex PCR; TCRdb's copy has only in-frame clones and leaves some out. The table records about 88,000 clones, 90% of them present only once. Broader study findings: Tumor-linked clones in blood grew more by 3 weeks in durable-benefit patients.

The material sequenced was PBMCs, taken around atezolizumab (anti-PD-L1) treatment. The receptor comes from a man aged 55 to 69 with urothelial cancer.

In DNA form, the CDR3 reads TGCGCCAGCAGCCAAGATAGTTTTGCCAGGGCCTACAATGAGCAGTTCTTC. Protein product: CASSQDSFARAYNEQFF. The V call is TRBV4-1, the J call TRBJ2-1, with D maybe TRBD1 (5 bases). Between the trimmed V and J ends, which lost 0 bases and 2 bases, there was a span of 14 bases. The CDR3 totals 17 residues. CDR1 MGHRA and CDR2 YSYEKL come from the germline V gene.